This TCR beta chain originates from a study of blood T cell repertoires in COVID-19. Only in-frame clones appear in the TCRdb table, and some are missing; sequencing was by immunoSEQ multiplex PCR. The sample yields 350,000 to 400,000 clones, approximately 90% seen once. Adults between about 18 and 95 years of age took part from fewer than 30 US areas. Participants' reported clinical history set cohort assignment. The CDR3 is 17 residues long. Trimming removed 5 bases from V and 0 bases from J; junction bases left unmatched: 10. In germline, CDR1 is MNHEY, CDR2 SMNVEV (reference sequence). The sequenced sample was PBMCs or T cells enriched from blood (not recorded which). This clonotype was obtained from a woman under 30 who had recovered from COVID-19. The genes are TRBV27 and TRBJ2-1; 7 nucleotides align to TRBD2. The CDR3 DNA sequence: TGTGCCAGCAGTCGGTCCTGGGGGGGAATCTCCTACAATGAGCAGTTCTTC. It specifies CASSRSWGGISYNEQFF.